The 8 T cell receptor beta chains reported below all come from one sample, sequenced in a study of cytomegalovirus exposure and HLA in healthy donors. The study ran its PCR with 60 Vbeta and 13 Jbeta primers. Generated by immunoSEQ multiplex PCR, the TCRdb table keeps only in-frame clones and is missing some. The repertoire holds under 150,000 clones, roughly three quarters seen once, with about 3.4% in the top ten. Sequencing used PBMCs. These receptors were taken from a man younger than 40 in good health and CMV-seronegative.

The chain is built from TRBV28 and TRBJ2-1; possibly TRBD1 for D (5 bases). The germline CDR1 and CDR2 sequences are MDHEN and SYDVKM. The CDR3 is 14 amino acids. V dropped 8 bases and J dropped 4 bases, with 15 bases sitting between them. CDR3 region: CASGDRTNYNEQFF. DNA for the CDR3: TGTGCCAGCGGAGACAGAACGAATTACAATGAGCAGTTCTTC.

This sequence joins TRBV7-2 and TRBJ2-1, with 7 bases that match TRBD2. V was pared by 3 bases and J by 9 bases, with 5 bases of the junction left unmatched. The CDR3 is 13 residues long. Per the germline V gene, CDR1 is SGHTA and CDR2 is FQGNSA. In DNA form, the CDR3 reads TGTGCCAGCAGCTTCGTAGGGGAGGGTGAGCAGTTCTTC. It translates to CASSFVGEGEQFF. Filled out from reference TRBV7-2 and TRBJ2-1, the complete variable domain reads GAGVSQSPSNKVTEKGKDVELRCDPISGHTALYWYRQSLGQGLEFLIYFQGNSAPDKSGLPSDRFSAERTGGSVSTLTIQRTQQEDSAVYLCASSFVGEGEQFFGPGTRLTVL.

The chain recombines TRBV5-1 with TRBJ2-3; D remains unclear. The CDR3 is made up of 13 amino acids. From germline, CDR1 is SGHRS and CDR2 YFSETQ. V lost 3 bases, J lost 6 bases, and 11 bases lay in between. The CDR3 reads CASSSHNEDTQYF. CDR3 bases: TGCGCCAGCAGCTCCCATAACGAGGATACGCAGTATTTT.

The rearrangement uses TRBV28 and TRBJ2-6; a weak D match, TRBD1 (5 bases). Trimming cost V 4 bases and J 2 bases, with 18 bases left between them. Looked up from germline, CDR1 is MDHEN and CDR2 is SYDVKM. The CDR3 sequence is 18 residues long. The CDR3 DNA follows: TGTGCCAGCAGTTACCCCACCTTCGACAGAACTGGGGCCAACGTCCTGACTTTC. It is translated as CASSYPTFDRTGANVLTF.

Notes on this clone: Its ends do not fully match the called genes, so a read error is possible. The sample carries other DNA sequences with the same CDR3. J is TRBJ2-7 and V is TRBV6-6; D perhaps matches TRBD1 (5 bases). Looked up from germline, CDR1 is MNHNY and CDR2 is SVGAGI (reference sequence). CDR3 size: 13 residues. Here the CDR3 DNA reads TGCGCCAGCAGTACCGACAGCTCCTACGAGCAGTACTTC. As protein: CASSTDSSYEQYF.

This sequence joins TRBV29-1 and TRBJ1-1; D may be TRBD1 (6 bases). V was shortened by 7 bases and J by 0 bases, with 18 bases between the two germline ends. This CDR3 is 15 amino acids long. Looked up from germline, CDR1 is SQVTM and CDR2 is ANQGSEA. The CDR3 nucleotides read TGCAGCGCACGTGACCTACAGGGAATGAACACTGAAGCTTTCTTT. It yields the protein CSARDLQGMNTEAFF.

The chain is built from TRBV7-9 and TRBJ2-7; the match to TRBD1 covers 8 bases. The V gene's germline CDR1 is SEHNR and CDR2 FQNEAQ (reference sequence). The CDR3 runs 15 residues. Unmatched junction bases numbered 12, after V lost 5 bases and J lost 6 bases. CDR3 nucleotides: TGTGCCAGCAGCCCGACGACGGGACAGGTCGGCGAGCAGTACTTC. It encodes CASSPTTGQVGEQYF.

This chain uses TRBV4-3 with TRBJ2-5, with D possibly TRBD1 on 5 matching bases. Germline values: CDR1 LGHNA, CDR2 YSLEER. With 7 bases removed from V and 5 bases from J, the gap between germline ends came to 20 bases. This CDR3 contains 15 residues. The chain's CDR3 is CASTKGLGAWETQYF. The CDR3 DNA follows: TGCGCCAGCACCAAGGGATTAGGGGCGTGGGAGACCCAGTACTTC.